This entry concerns a single T cell receptor beta chain. What it recognizes is unknown. Mismatch with germline at one junction end may stem from a read error. Amplifying from RNA transcripts, the study obtained TCR beta CDR3 regions. RT-PCR in the first round used HTBI primers; a second-round multiplex PCR followed. TCRdb reprocessed the multiplex PCR reads with MiXCR, giving one entry per CDR3 protein. The sample contains 300,000 to 450,000 distinct CDR3 sequences, approximately 17% of which appear only once. The source of the sample is a study of Graves' ophthalmopathy and Graves' hyperthyroidism. General study findings and limits: The majority of expanded thyroid clonotypes above 0.001 frequency also occurred in blood.

Each diagnosis was determined on the basis of clinical symptoms, serum thyroxine, TRAb, thyroid ultrasound and orbital computed tomography. Sampling approximately 10 ml of fresh peripheral blood provided the PBMCs. The germline CDR1 and CDR2 sequences are SGHVS and FQNEAQ. This CDR3 has 16 amino acids. The rearrangement joins TRBV7-8 to TRBJ2-5, with 13 bases fitting TRBD2. Sequenced sample: peripheral blood. The sequence derives from an adult woman with stable Graves' hyperthyroidism. As DNA, the CDR3 is TGTGCCAGCAGCTCAAGACTAGCGGGAGGACGGGAGACCGAGTACTTC. This sequence encodes CASSSRLAGGRETEYF.